The 21 T cell receptor beta chains in this list originate from one sample, sequenced in a study of T cells after yellow fever vaccination. In TCRdb, the 5' RACE reads were re-called with MiXCR into one record per CDR3 protein. In the table there are 340,000 or so distinct CDR3 sequences, 12% of which are singletons. The source was CD4+ T cells sorted from PBMCs, collected 15 days after the yellow fever booster vaccination. These receptors all stem from a man aged 18 to 29 who received the YFV17D yellow fever vaccine.

This clonotype was counted a few times. This sequence joins TRBV12-3 or TRBV12-4 and TRBJ2-3; 8 nucleotides align to TRBD2. V shed 6 bases and J 1 base; nucleotides not matched to a gene: 6. CDR3 size: 15 residues. The CDR3 region is CASSNRGGGTDTQYF. The DNA of the CDR3 is TGTGCCAGCAGCAATCGGGGGGGGGGCACAGATACGCAGTATTTT.

The chain combines TRBV4-1 with TRBJ1-6; no firm D call. Between the trimmed V and J ends, which lost 2 bases and 2 bases, there was a span of 10 bases. The CDR3 length is 16 residues. Germline V gives CDR1 MGHRA, CDR2 YSYEKL. CDR3 in amino acids: CASSQPRAAYNSPLHF. In DNA form, the CDR3 reads TGCGCCAGCAGCCAACCTAGGGCAGCCTATAATTCACCCCTCCACTTT.

The rearrangement uses TRBV28 and TRBJ1-1; possibly TRBD1 for D (5 bases). The CDR3 contains 14 residues. Per the germline V gene, CDR1 is MDHEN and CDR2 is SYDVKM. V dropped 8 bases and J dropped 5 bases, with 18 bases sitting between them. CDR3 sequence reads: CASLISGGWTEAFF. CDR3 nucleotides: TGTGCCAGCCTCATTTCCGGGGGATGGACTGAAGCTTTCTTT.

This clonotype showed up just a few times. The V and J genes are TRBV14 and TRBJ2-7; D may correspond to TRBD1 or TRBD2 (5 bases each). Germline values: CDR1 SGHDN, CDR2 FVKESK. V lost 0 bases to trimming and J lost 8 bases, with 11 bases between them. The CDR3 is 13 residues long. The CDR3 region is CASSQDQRGKQYV. Written as DNA, the CDR3 is TGTGCCAGCAGCCAAGATCAACGGGGCAAGCAGTACGTC.

The CDR3 loop reads CASSPQGKDQPQHF. CDR3 DNA sequence: TGTGCCAGCTCACCACAGGGGAAGGATCAGCCCCAGCATTTT. This chain uses TRBV18 with TRBJ1-5, with D possibly matching TRBD1 (5 bases). This CDR3 spans 14 amino acids. V lost 1 base and J lost 5, with 9 bases in between. Germline CDR1 is KGHSH and CDR2 is LQKENI.

This clonotype was seen only a few times. The V gene is TRBV5-1, the J gene TRBJ1-3; D unresolved. With 1 base removed from V and 2 bases from J, the gap between germline ends came to 10 bases. Germline CDR1 SGHRS, CDR2 YFSETQ. This CDR3 contains 15 residues. CDR3 region: CASSLLMGTGNTIYF. CDR3 nucleotide sequence: TGCGCCAGCAGCTTGCTGATGGGGACTGGAAACACCATATATTTT.

This clonotype has at least ten counts. The chain couples TRBV3-1 to TRBJ2-3; D unresolved. The V gene's germline CDR1 is LGHDT and CDR2 YNNKEL (reference sequence). With 4 bases removed from V and 0 bases from J, the gap between germline ends came to 11 bases. This CDR3 is built from 15 residues. CDR3 nucleotides: TGTGCCAGCAGCCGGGTTGTTGCTAGCACAGATACGCAGTATTTT. Translating it yields CASSRVVASTDTQYF.

The sample holds a few counts of this clonotype. This chain uses TRBV19 with TRBJ2-7; TRBD1 matches 7 bases. The CDR3 spans 13 residues. Per the germline V gene, CDR1 is LNHDA and CDR2 is SQIVND (reference sequence). The V segment lost 6 bases and the J segment 6 bases; nucleotides outside the gene matches: 8. CDR3 region: CASSTRDSFEQYV. The CDR3 nucleotides are TGTGCCAGTAGCACCCGGGACAGCTTCGAGCAGTACGTC.

This clonotype was seen more than once but under ten times. This chain connects TRBV20-1 to TRBJ2-1; D may be TRBD1 or TRBD2 (5 bases each). CDR3 size: 15 residues. Trimming pared 2 bases from V and 6 bases from J, leaving 17 bases between. Germline V CDR1 and CDR2: DFQATT, SNEGSKA (reference sequence). The CDR3: CSARKPGPRVNEQFF. CDR3 sequence (DNA): TGCAGTGCTAGAAAACCGGGACCCCGGGTCAATGAGCAGTTCTTC.

This clonotype was recorded a few times. The chain joins TRBV2 to TRBJ2-7; D gene uncertain. V was clipped by 1 base and J by 3 bases, with 7 bases between them. The CDR3 runs 13 residues. In germline, CDR1 is SNHLY, CDR2 FYNNEI. The CDR3 sequence is CASSEGASYEQYF. Here the CDR3 DNA reads TGTGCCAGCAGTGAAGGCGCTAGCTACGAGCAGTACTTC.

Only a few counts were recorded for this clonotype. The J gene is TRBJ1-1, the V gene TRBV5-4; D is perhaps TRBD1 (6 bases). The ends were cut back, 6 bases at V and 7 bases at J, with 22 bases in the middle. The CDR3 has 15 amino acids. Germline V gene data show CDR1 as SGHNT and CDR2 as YYREEE (reference sequence). The DNA for the CDR3 is TGTGCCAGCACTCGCTTTGGTCGGGGGGCGGTTGAAGCTTTCTTT. Encoded protein: CASTRFGRGAVEAFF.

This chain joins TRBV7-2 and TRBJ2-2, with 8 bases aligning to TRBD1. V lost 6 bases, J lost 8 bases, and 11 bases stayed unmatched. The germline V gene has CDR1 SGHTA and CDR2 FQGNSA. The CDR3 contains 15 residues. CDR3 residues: CASRSGGAPSGELFF. The CDR3 DNA reads as TGTGCCAGCAGATCAGGGGGCGCCCCTTCTGGGGAGCTGTTTTTT.

This clonotype has a handful of counts. V is TRBV5-1 and J is TRBJ1-3, with D maybe TRBD1 (5 bases). The CDR3 contains 15 residues. V shed 0 bases and J shed 0 bases, with 7 bases lying between them. Germline CDR1 SGHRS, CDR2 YFSETQ. The CDR3 is CASSLGTISGNTIYF. The CDR3, as DNA: TGCGCCAGCAGCTTGGGGACAATCTCTGGAAACACCATATATTTT.

The sample holds many counts of this clonotype. V gene TRBV29-1 combines with J gene TRBJ1-5; D is uncertain. There are 12 residues in the CDR3. The germline V gene encodes CDR1 SQVTM and CDR2 ANQGSEA. Trimming took off 5 bases at V and 5 bases at J, with 10 bases between the two ends. The CDR3 loop is CSVSSADQPQHF. CDR3 coding DNA: TGCAGCGTTTCTTCGGCCGATCAGCCCCAGCATTTT.

At least ten counts were recorded for this clonotype. The chain joins TRBV27 to TRBJ1-1, with no clear D. Germline V gene sequence: CDR1 MNHEY, CDR2 SMNVEV (reference sequence). This CDR3 comprises 13 residues. V dropped 1 base and J dropped 4 bases, with 7 bases sitting between them. The CDR3 region is CASSLLTGTEAFF. The CDR3, as DNA: TGTGCCAGCAGTTTATTGACCGGCACTGAAGCTTTCTTT.

The chain uses TRBV4-2 and TRBJ2-3; TRBD2 aligns across 8 bases. The CDR3 has 18 residues. V shed 0 bases and J 5 bases; nucleotides not matched to a gene: 13. CDR1 and CDR2 (germline): LGHNA, YNFKEQ. For the CDR3, the DNA is TGTGCCAGCAGCCAAGATGTTGTGGGACTAGGTATTCAAGATACGCAGTATTTT. Protein: CASSQDVVGLGIQDTQYF.

This clonotype was counted once. The chain uses TRBV3-1 and TRBJ2-1; possible D gene TRBD1, 5 bases. The CDR3 extends over 13 amino acids. Germline V gene lookup returns CDR1 LGHDT and CDR2 YNNKEL (reference sequence). The germline V and J ends were trimmed by 1 base and 7 bases, with 8 bases remaining between them. Here the CDR3 reads CASSQGGLNEQFF. CDR3 bases: TGTGCCAGCAGCCAAGGGGGCCTAAATGAGCAGTTCTTC.

This clonotype was detected ten times or more. The genes are TRBV29-1 and TRBJ1-2, with 8 bases aligning to TRBD1. The CDR3 extends over 13 amino acids. Germline values: CDR1 SQVTM, CDR2 ANQGSEA. V was pared by 5 bases and J by 7 bases, with 9 bases of the junction left unmatched. CDR3 sequence reads: CSVSWQGAGGYTF. The CDR3 nucleotides are TGCAGCGTTTCCTGGCAGGGGGCTGGTGGCTACACCTTC.

This clonotype was observed a few times. V and J are TRBV4-1 and TRBJ1-2; D is perhaps TRBD1 (5 bases). The germline gives CDR1 MGHRA, CDR2 YSYEKL. The CDR3 covers 17 residues. V shed 0 bases and J shed 6 bases, with 20 bases lying between them. CDR3 protein: CASSQDGLGGKSDGYTF. CDR3 DNA: TGCGCCAGCAGCCAAGACGGATTGGGGGGGAAATCGGATGGCTACACCTTC.

The chain uses TRBV19 and TRBJ2-7; D might be TRBD2 (5 bases). V shed 2 bases and J shed 2 bases, with 13 bases lying between them. From germline, CDR1 is LNHDA and CDR2 SQIVND (reference sequence). CDR3 size: 15 residues. This chain's CDR3 is CASSIRGPFTYEQYF. DNA of the CDR3: TGTGCCAGTAGTATACGAGGGCCCTTTACCTACGAGCAGTACTTC.

The rearrangement uses TRBV29-1 and TRBJ1-4; D is possibly TRBD1 (6 bases). Between the trimmed V and J ends, which lost 7 bases and 8 bases, there was a span of 11 bases. The CDR3 totals 11 residues. Germline lookup yields CDR1 SQVTM and CDR2 ANQGSEA. In nucleotides, the CDR3 is TGCAGCGGAGGGGGACCCGAAAAACTGTTTTTT. This codes for CSGGGPEKLFF. Full variable domain (outside the CDR3, taken from reference TRBV29-1 and TRBJ1-4): SAVISQKPSRDICQRGTSLTIQCQVDSQVTMMFWYRQQPGQSLTLIATANQGSEATYESGFVIDKFPISRPNLTFSTLTVSNMSPEDSSIYLCSGGGPEKLFFGSGTQLSVL.